These T cell receptor beta chains were read from a single sample in a study of OX40 agonist ivuxolimab in advanced cancers. The table came from immunoSEQ multiplex PCR; TCRdb's copy has only in-frame clones and leaves some out. This sample has roughly 100,000 clones, with around 90% found just once. The sample consisted of CD4+ or CD8+ T cells sorted from blood, taken in a trial of the OX40 agonist ivuxolimab. These receptors were obtained from an adult with an advanced solid tumor such as melanoma, head and neck, liver or kidney cancer. CDR3s include the opening cysteine and the closing phenylalanine or tryptophan. Each record gives: J gene, V gene, D gene, clone size, CDR3 DNA, CDR3 protein. The D gene is left open where the match is weak. Clone size appears in some rows only: once, few, many, or a class for an expanded clone.

>TRBJ1-2|TRBV28|.|.
TGTGCCAGCAGTTTATCGCCCCCGGTTGGCTACACCTTC
CASSLSPPVGYTF
>TRBJ2-3|TRBV6-5|TRBD2|.
TGTGCCAGCAGTTACTCGAGCGGGGGTGATTGGGATACGCAGTATTTT
CASSYSSGGDWDTQYF
>TRBJ2-3|TRBV9|.|.
TGTGCCAGCAGCGGGGGACCGAGTATCTTAGATACGCAGTATTTT
CASSGGPSILDTQYF
>TRBJ2-1|TRBV13|.|.
TGTGCCAGCAGCCCCCGGGGCAGCTCCTACAATGAGCAGTTCTTC
CASSPRGSSYNEQFF
>TRBJ1-2|TRBV30|TRBD1|.
TGTGCCTGGAAGAAGACAGGGGGCTCTGGCTACACCTTC
CAWKKTGGSGYTF
>TRBJ2-7|TRBV20-1|.|.
TGCAGTGCTGCCCCTCGGAACGAGCAGTACTTC
CSAAPRNEQYF
>TRBJ2-2|TRBV9|.|.
TGTGCCAGCAGCCGTAGAGGGGACTCCACCGGGGAGCTGTTTTTT
CASSRRGDSTGELFF
>TRBJ1-1|TRBV28|TRBD1|.
TGTGCCACGACAGGGTGGGACACTGAAGCTTTCTTT
CATTGWDTEAFF
>TRBJ2-7|TRBV28|.|.
TGTGCCAGCAGTTTCAGCTCCTACGAGCAGTACTTC
CASSFSSYEQYF
>TRBJ2-2|TRBV28|.|.
TGTGCCAGCAGTCCCTCGCATGGGGGTCCCGGGGAGCTGTTTTTT
CASSPSHGGPGELFF
>TRBJ1-5|TRBV30|.|few
TGTGCCTGGAGTGTACAGGGCCATCAGCCCCAGCATTTT
CAWSVQGHQPQHF
>TRBJ2-7|TRBV18|.|.
TGTGCCAGCTCACCCCCAAGCCCAACTTACTACGAGCAGTACTTC
CASSPPSPTYYEQYF
>TRBJ1-3|TRBV28|.|.
TGTGCCAGCAGTCCCGTCGCACCTGGAAACACCATATATTTT
CASSPVAPGNTIYF
>TRBJ2-5|TRBV2|TRBD1|.
TGTGCCAGCAGTGCGGACAGGGGTACCCAAGAGACCCAGTACTTC
CASSADRGTQETQYF
>TRBJ2-7|TRBV11-2|.|.
TGTGCCAGCAGCCCCACGTCAGGGGTGGGGGAGCAGTACTTC
CASSPTSGVGEQYF
>TRBJ1-2|TRBV5-1|.|.
TGCGCCAGCCAACCCCCCGGGACCCCTGGAGGGGGCTACACCTTC
CASQPPGTPGGGYTF
>TRBJ2-3|TRBV7-9|TRBD2|.
TGTGCCAGCAGCTCCAACGGGGGAGGGCAGGGTACGCAGTATTTT
CASSSNGGGQGTQYF
>TRBJ2-1|TRBV6-6|TRBD1|.
TGTGCCAGCAGCCTAGACAGGGTTTCCTACAATGAGCAGTTCTTC
CASSLDRVSYNEQFF
>TRBJ2-5|TRBV15|.|.
TGTGCCACCAGCAGCAGCCTCGGGCGAGAGACCCAGTACTTC
CATSSSLGRETQYF
>TRBJ2-2|TRBV5-1|.|.
TGCGCCAGCAGCGGAGGGTCGGTATCCGGGGAGCTGTTTTTT
CASSGGSVSGELFF
>TRBJ1-2|TRBV18|TRBD1|.
TGTGCCAGCTCACCAGGCGGGACAGACTATGGCTACACCTTC
CASSPGGTDYGYTF
>TRBJ2-3|TRBV5-1|.|.
TGCGCCAGCAGCTTCCCCTACCGACCTAGCACAGATACGCAGTATTTT
CASSFPYRPSTDTQYF
>TRBJ2-6|TRBV28|.|.
TGTGCCAGCAGACAGGGTACTTCTGGGGCCAACGTCCTGACTTTC
CASRQGTSGANVLTF
>TRBJ1-6|TRBV7-2|.|few
TGTGCCAGCAGCCCCCTTAGCCCTACCGGTTCACCCCTCCACTTT
CASSPLSPTGSPLHF
>TRBJ2-6|TRBV29-1|.|once
TGCAGCGTTGGGGATACGTCCTCTGGGGCCAACGTCCTGACTTTC
CSVGDTSSGANVLTF
>TRBJ2-3|TRBV11-2|TRBD1|.
TGTGCCAGCGGGACAGGTTCAGATACGCAGTATTTT
CASGTGSDTQYF
>TRBJ2-1|TRBV6-5|.|.
TGTGCCAGCAGCCCTAACATCGGGCGGCAGTTCTTC
CASSPNIGRQFF
>TRBJ2-1|TRBV2|TRBD2|.
TGTGCCAGCAATGTAGCGGGGGGGCCGTATGAGCAGTTCTTC
CASNVAGGPYEQFF
>TRBJ1-1|TRBV7-7|.|.
TGTGCCGTAGGCCCAGGAAACACTGAAGCTTTCTTT
CAVGPGNTEAFF
>TRBJ1-6|TRBV14|.|.
TGTGCCAGCAGCCTAAAAAGGGGGGTGAATTCACCCCTCCACTTT
CASSLKRGVNSPLHF
>TRBJ1-6|TRBV14|.|.
TGTGCCAGCAGCCAAGTTCCTTCCTTCTCCTATAATTCACCCCTCCACTTT
CASSQVPSFSYNSPLHF
>TRBJ2-1|TRBV4-3|.|.
TGCGCCAGCAGCCAAAGTCGGGCTGATGAGCAGTTCTTC
CASSQSRADEQFF